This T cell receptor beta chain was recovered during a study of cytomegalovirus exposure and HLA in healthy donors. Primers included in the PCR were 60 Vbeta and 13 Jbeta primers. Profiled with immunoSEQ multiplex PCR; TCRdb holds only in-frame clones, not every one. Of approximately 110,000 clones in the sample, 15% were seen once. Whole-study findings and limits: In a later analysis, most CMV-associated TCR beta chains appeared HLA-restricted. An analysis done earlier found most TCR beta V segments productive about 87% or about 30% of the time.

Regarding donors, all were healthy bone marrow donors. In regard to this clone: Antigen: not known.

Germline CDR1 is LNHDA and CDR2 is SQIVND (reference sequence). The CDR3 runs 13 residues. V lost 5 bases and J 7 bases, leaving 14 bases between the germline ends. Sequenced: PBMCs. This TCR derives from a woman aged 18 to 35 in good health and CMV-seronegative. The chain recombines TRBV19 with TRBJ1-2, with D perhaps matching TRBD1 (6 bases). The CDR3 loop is CASSADRLRGYTF. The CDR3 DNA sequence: TGTGCCAGTAGTGCCGACAGGCTGCGTGGCTACACCTTC.